These T cell receptor beta chains were read from a single sample in a study of T cells in Graves' hyperthyroidism and ophthalmopathy. MiXCR, run by TCRdb on the multiplex PCR reads, gives a single entry per CDR3 protein. The repertoire has some 300,000 distinct CDR3 sequences, about 19% of them found once; the top ten carry 35% to 40%. The sequenced sample consisted of blood. Receptor source: a man aged 50-59 years with Graves' ophthalmopathy. Both conserved end residues are part of each CDR3. Each record gives: D gene, V gene, J gene, clone size, CDR3 DNA, CDR3 protein. D genes are given only for firm matches. Rows give clone size only sometimes, using once, few, many, or a class for an expanded clone.

TRBD2,TRBV5-1,TRBJ2-1,few,TGCGCCAGCAGCTTGTCTAGCGGCCCTAATGAGCAGTTCTTC,CASSLSSGPNEQFF
.,TRBV5-1,TRBJ2-1,.,TGCGCCAGCAGCGTACCCCGGGCACCGAGCTCCTACAATGAGCAGTTCTTC,CASSVPRAPSSYNEQFF
TRBD2,TRBV10-3,TRBJ2-7,.,TGTGCCATCAGTAATAAACTAGCGGGAGGGGGCAATGAGCAGTACTTC,CAISNKLAGGGNEQYF
.,TRBV7-8,TRBJ1-5,.,TGTGCCAGCAGCTCCTCAAGAGGCGGGCAGCATTTT,CASSSSRGGQHF
TRBD1,TRBV13,TRBJ1-1,many,TGTGCCAGCAGCTCCCGACAGGGAGCGAACACTGAAGCTTTCTTT,CASSSRQGANTEAFF
.,TRBV5-1,TRBJ2-1,many,TGCGCCAGCAGCTTGTCCAGGGACCATGAGCAGTTCTTC,CASSLSRDHEQFF
.,TRBV20-1,TRBJ2-3,many,TGCAGTGTCTCAACCGGGACGGCTGGAGATACGCAGTATTTT,CSVSTGTAGDTQYF
.,TRBV3-1,TRBJ1-5,many,TGTGCCAGCAGCCAAGATTCAGGGTTGCAGCCCCAGCATTTT,CASSQDSGLQPQHF
TRBD2,TRBV20-1,TRBJ2-1,.,TGCAGTGCTAGAGTCACGGGACTAGCGGGAGACTATGAGCAGTTCTTC,CSARVTGLAGDYEQFF
TRBD2,TRBV10-3,TRBJ2-7,.,TGTGCCATCAGTGGGGCCGGGACTAGCGGGAGTTCCTACGAGCAGTACTTC,CAISGAGTSGSSYEQYF
TRBD2,TRBV20-1,TRBJ2-7,.,TGCAGCGGGAAGGGCATGGGACTAGCGCCCCCAAACTACGAGCAGTACTTC,CSGKGMGLAPPNYEQYF
TRBD1,TRBV7-3,TRBJ2-1,many,TGTGCCAGCAGCCCGAGGGGGCTAGGGTTAGATGAGCAGTTCTTC,CASSPRGLGLDEQFF
.,TRBV29-1,TRBJ1-3,few,TGCAGCGTTGGTTTAGGGCAGGCTGGAAACACCATATATTTT,CSVGLGQAGNTIYF
.,TRBV30,TRBJ1-5,once,TGTGCCTGGAGTCCCTCCGGAGGTCAGCCCCAGCATTTT,CAWSPSGGQPQHF
.,TRBV11-2,TRBJ2-2,many,TGTGCCAGCAGCTTAGCTGGCCTACCGAACACCGGGGAGCTGTTTTTT,CASSLAGLPNTGELFF
.,TRBV5-1,TRBJ2-2,few,TGCGCCAGCAGCTCGGACGTAAACACCGGGGAGCTGTTTTTT,CASSSDVNTGELFF